The clone carrying this T cell receptor beta chain was detected many times. Its target is not known. Preparation of TCR beta libraries was done by quantitative 5'-RACE with molecular barcodes. TCRdb called the 5' RACE reads again in MiXCR, with one record for every CDR3 protein. Of tens of thousands of distinct CDR3 sequences detected, around 3.8% appear once; the ten largest clones hold roughly 4%. Trimming removed 1 base from V and 7 bases from J, with 20 bases in between. Germline V gene lookup returns CDR1 SGDLS and CDR2 YYNGEE. This CDR3 is built from 16 residues. The data were taken from a study of CD8 T cells in ankylosing spondylitis. Regarding the study as a whole: From matched ankylosing spondylitis synovial fluid, disease-linked clones were reportedly recovered at significantly enriched levels. A TCR beta motif made of several highly homologous variants seemed typical of ankylosing spondylitis blood. Earlier literature documents some of the motif variants in reactive arthritis synovial fluid and blood.

Sequenced sample: blood, either unsorted or a sorted T cell fraction (not recorded which). This chain connects TRBV9 to TRBJ1-2; D unresolved. This receptor was obtained from a female donor with ankylosing spondylitis or in good health (not recorded which). Here the CDR3 DNA reads TGTGCCAGCAGCGTAAGCCCCTTGGACCCTGGAGGTGGCTACACCTTC. As protein: CASSVSPLDPGGGYTF.